These 20 T cell receptor beta chains share one sample of origin, sequenced in a study of PD-1 blockade in classical Hodgkin lymphoma. Time point here: cycle 4 day 1 (C4D1), after five to seven weeks of nivolumab. All patients experienced relapse after autologous stem cell transplantation, and brentuximab vedotin exposure was variable. The repertoire was sequenced with immunoSEQ multiplex PCR; TCRdb's copy has only in-frame clones and lacks some. The data show 50,000 to 65,000 clones, about 90% seen once. Sequenced material: peripheral blood mononuclear cells (PBMCs), taken before the fourth cycle of nivolumab. The receptor set was obtained from a human donor with classical Hodgkin lymphoma.

This chain links TRBV28 with TRBJ1-5; 10 bases are a match to TRBD1. The CDR3 is 16 residues long. From germline, CDR1 is MDHEN and CDR2 SYDVKM. J was trimmed by 4 bases and V by 3 bases; bases with no gene match: 6. Here the CDR3 reads CASSLPGTGANQPQHF. The DNA of the CDR3 is TGTGCCAGCAGTTTGCCCGGGACAGGGGCAAATCAGCCCCAGCATTTT.

The chain joins TRBV14 to TRBJ1-4, with TRBD1 as a possible D gene (5 bases). The V gene lost 4 bases and the J gene lost 8 bases, with 20 bases spanning the gap. Germline lookup yields CDR1 SGHDN and CDR2 FVKESK. The CDR3 spans 16 residues. CDR3 in amino acids: CASSRKPGLPWEKLFF. The CDR3 DNA reads as TGTGCCAGCAGCCGCAAGCCGGGACTTCCTTGGGAAAAACTGTTTTTT.

This rearrangement joins TRBV9 to TRBJ2-1, with D hard to call. CDR1 and CDR2 (germline): SGDLS, YYNGEE. The CDR3 loop spans 14 amino acids. V dropped 0 bases and J dropped 2 bases, with 6 bases sitting between them. DNA for the CDR3: TGTGCCAGCAGCGTAGGCCAGACCTACAATGAGCAGTTCTTC. As protein: CASSVGQTYNEQFF.

This chain joins TRBV7-9 and TRBJ2-1, with D tentatively TRBD1 (6 bases). The V end was cut by 1 base, the J end by 8 bases, with 12 bases between. This CDR3 comprises 14 residues. CDR1 and CDR2 from the germline V gene are SEHNR and FQNEAQ (reference sequence). The CDR3 coding sequence is TGTGCCAGCAGCTTAGGGGGGCTCGGCTATGAGCAGTTCTTC. Amino acids: CASSLGGLGYEQFF.

This rearrangement joins TRBV4-2 to TRBJ2-3; 10 bases are shared with TRBD2. The V gene end was trimmed by 4 bases and the J gene end by 0 bases; junction bases not matched to a gene: 4. The CDR3 loop spans 16 amino acids. Germline-derived CDR1 and CDR2 are LGHNA and YNFKEQ. Here the CDR3 reads CASSPTTSGSTDTQYF. For the CDR3, the DNA is TGTGCCAGCAGCCCAACGACTAGCGGGAGCACAGATACGCAGTATTTT.

The chain recombines TRBV11-2 with TRBJ2-3; TRBD2 aligns across 8 bases. The CDR3 totals 15 residues. Germline V lookup: CDR1 SGHAT, CDR2 FQNNGV. V trimming: 1 base; J trimming: 3 bases; junction bases outside the gene matches: 3. The CDR3 coding sequence is TGTGCCAGCAGCTTAGGAATAGCGGGGACAGATACGCAGTATTTT. Translation gives CASSLGIAGTDTQYF. The full variable domain, its missing parts supplied by reference TRBV11-2 and TRBJ2-3, is EAGVAQSPRYKIIEKRQSVAFWCNPISGHATLYWYQQILGQGPKLLIQFQNNGVVDDSQLPKDRFSAERLKGVDSTLKIQPAKLEDSAVYLCASSLGIAGTDTQYFGPGTRLTVL.

The V gene is TRBV27, the J gene TRBJ2-7; weak D call: TRBD1 (8 bases). The germline CDR1 and CDR2 sequences are MNHEY and SMNVEV (reference sequence). The CDR3 has 14 amino acids. V gave up 6 bases and J gave up 5 bases, with 17 bases separating them. The CDR3 spells CASRRDRGGDEQYF. DNA of the CDR3: TGTGCCAGCAGACGAGACAGGGGAGGGGACGAGCAGTACTTC.

The chain combines TRBV6-1 with TRBJ1-6; 7 bases are shared with TRBD1. V gave up 3 bases and J gave up 8 bases; unmatched junction bases: 7. Per the germline V gene, CDR1 is MNHNS and CDR2 is SASEGT. There are 15 residues in the CDR3. The CDR3 DNA is TGTGCCAGCAGTGAGGCTGACAGGGTGTATTCACCCCTCCACTTT. This codes for CASSEADRVYSPLHF.

The chain is built from TRBV5-1 and TRBJ1-1; weak D call: TRBD1 (6 bases). CDR1 and CDR2 (germline): SGHRS, YFSETQ. There are 16 residues in the CDR3. V was shortened by 0 bases and J by 1 base, with 13 bases between the two germline ends. The chain's CDR3 is CASSLAGRGGNTEAFF. CDR3 sequence (DNA): TGCGCCAGCAGCTTGGCCGGCAGGGGAGGGAACACTGAAGCTTTCTTT.

The genes are TRBV6-6 and TRBJ2-2; D uncertain. V shed 8 bases and J shed 0 bases, with 10 bases lying between them. The CDR3 extends over 14 amino acids. Germline CDR1 MNHNY, CDR2 SVGAGI (reference sequence). The CDR3 sequence: CASLPQPNTGELFF. The CDR3 DNA reads as TGTGCCAGCTTACCCCAGCCGAACACCGGGGAGCTGTTTTTT.

V usage is TRBV5-1 and J usage is TRBJ2-7, with 7 bases aligning to TRBD1. The CDR3 contains 15 residues. Per germline, CDR1 SGHRS and CDR2 YFSETQ. Unmatched junction bases numbered 6, after V lost 0 bases and J lost 3 bases. CDR3 sequence (DNA): TGCGCCAGCAGCTTGGGGGACAGTGGACGCTACGAGCAGTACTTC. It encodes CASSLGDSGRYEQYF.

The V gene is TRBV5-1, the J gene TRBJ1-5; D is unresolved. The germline CDR1 and CDR2 sequences are SGHRS and YFSETQ. The CDR3 is made up of 14 amino acids. V lost 4 bases, J lost 1 base, and 9 bases lay in between. This CDR3 is CASSPMGSNQPQHF. DNA for the CDR3: TGCGCCAGCAGCCCCATGGGGAGCAATCAGCCCCAGCATTTT.

The sample holds one count of this clone. This chain uses TRBV5-1 with TRBJ1-1; D is perhaps TRBD1 (6 bases). The germline V gene encodes CDR1 SGHRS and CDR2 YFSETQ. The ends were cut back, 6 bases at V and 1 base at J, with 13 bases in the middle. The CDR3 has 14 amino acids. Here the CDR3 reads CASKQVRGNTEAFF. The CDR3, as DNA: TGCGCCAGCAAGCAAGTCAGGGGGAACACTGAAGCTTTCTTT.

The V gene is TRBV9, the J gene TRBJ2-7; D is undetermined. The ends were cut back, 6 bases at V and 0 bases at J, with 13 bases in the middle. The CDR3 is made up of 14 amino acids. Germline V gives CDR1 SGDLS, CDR2 YYNGEE. The CDR3 DNA reads TGTGCCAGCACGCCTGGTTTGAGCTCCTACGAGCAGTACTTC. Its protein product is CASTPGLSSYEQYF. The full variable domain, with the rest looked up from reference TRBV9 and TRBJ2-7, is DSGVTQTPKHLITATGQRVTLRCSPRSGDLSVYWYQQSLDQGLQFLIQYYNGEERAKGNILERFSAQQFPDLHSELNLSSLELGDSALYFCASTPGLSSYEQYFGPGTRLTVT.

The gene calls are TRBV7-2 and TRBJ1-1, with D uncertain. The CDR3 has 13 residues. Trimming left V 1 base short and J 3 bases short, with 6 bases between. Germline CDR1 SGHTA, CDR2 FQGNSA. CDR3 nucleotide sequence: TGTGCCAGCAGCTTAGGGACCTACACTGAAGCTTTCTTT. Translating it yields CASSLGTYTEAFF.

This clone was detected only once. This chain joins TRBV5-1 and TRBJ2-5; tentatively, D is TRBD2 (5 bases). The V and J ends lost 4 bases and 0 bases respectively, with 10 bases between them. This CDR3 has 14 amino acids. CDR1 and CDR2 (germline): SGHRS, YFSETQ. The CDR3 coding sequence is TGCGCCAGCAGCGGAACCGGGAACCAAGAGACCCAGTACTTC. Protein: CASSGTGNQETQYF.

This sequence joins TRBV9 and TRBJ1-1, with D uncertain. Per germline, CDR1 SGDLS and CDR2 YYNGEE. V dropped 3 bases and J dropped 3 bases, with 15 bases sitting between them. This CDR3 has 15 amino acids. The CDR3 protein is CASSGQWSEDTEAFF. The CDR3 DNA reads as TGTGCCAGCAGCGGGCAGTGGAGTGAGGACACTGAAGCTTTCTTT. The complete variable domain, with remaining parts taken from reference TRBV9 and TRBJ1-1, reads DSGVTQTPKHLITATGQRVTLRCSPRSGDLSVYWYQQSLDQGLQFLIQYYNGEERAKGNILERFSAQQFPDLHSELNLSSLELGDSALYFCASSGQWSEDTEAFFGQGTRLTVV.

J is TRBJ2-1 and V is TRBV5-1; 8 nucleotides agree with TRBD2. This CDR3 region has 15 residues. V gave up 2 bases and J gave up 6 bases; unmatched junction bases: 7. CDR1 SGHRS and CDR2 YFSETQ come from the germline V gene. The CDR3 DNA reads as TGCGCCAGCAGCTTCGTCGGGGGGGCCTTCAATGAGCAGTTCTTC. Protein product: CASSFVGGAFNEQFF. Full variable domain (missing parts from reference TRBV5-1 and TRBJ2-1): KAGVTQTPRYLIKTRGQQVTLSCSPISGHRSVSWYQQTPGQGLQFLFEYFSETQRNKGNFPGRFSGRQFSNSRSEMNVSTLELGDSALYLCASSFVGGAFNEQFFGPGTRLTVL.

This clone was found a few times. This rearrangement joins TRBV19 to TRBJ1-6; 7 positions match TRBD1. The CDR3 has 15 residues. The V gene's germline CDR1 is LNHDA and CDR2 SQIVND (reference sequence). The J segment lost 10 bases and the V segment lost 3 bases, leaving 9 bases of the junction unmatched. The CDR3 nucleotides read TGTGCCAGTAGTATCGAGACAGGGATGGGCTCACCCCTCCACTTT. Amino acid sequence: CASSIETGMGSPLHF.

This chain uses TRBV5-1 with TRBJ2-5; D is possibly TRBD1 (6 bases). Looked up from germline, CDR1 is SGHRS and CDR2 is YFSETQ. This CDR3 contains 15 residues. Trimming stripped 8 bases from V and 5 bases from J, with 22 bases between. CDR3 bases: TGCGCCAGTCTCCAAACAGGGATCGGTACGGAGACCCAGTACTTC. It translates to CASLQTGIGTETQYF.